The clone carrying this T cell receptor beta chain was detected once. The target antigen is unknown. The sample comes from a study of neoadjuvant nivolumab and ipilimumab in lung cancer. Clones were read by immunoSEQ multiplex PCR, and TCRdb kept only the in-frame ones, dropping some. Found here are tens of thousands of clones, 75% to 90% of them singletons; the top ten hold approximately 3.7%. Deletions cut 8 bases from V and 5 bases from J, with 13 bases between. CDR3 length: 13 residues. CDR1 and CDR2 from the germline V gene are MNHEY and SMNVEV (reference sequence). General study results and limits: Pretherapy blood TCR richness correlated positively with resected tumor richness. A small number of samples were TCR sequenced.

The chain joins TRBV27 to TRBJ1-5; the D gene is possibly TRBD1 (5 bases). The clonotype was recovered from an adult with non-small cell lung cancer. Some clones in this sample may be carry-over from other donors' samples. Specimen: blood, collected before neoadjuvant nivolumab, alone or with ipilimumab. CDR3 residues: CASGYRSYQPQHF. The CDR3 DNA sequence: TGTGCCAGCGGTTACAGGTCATATCAGCCCCAGCATTTT.